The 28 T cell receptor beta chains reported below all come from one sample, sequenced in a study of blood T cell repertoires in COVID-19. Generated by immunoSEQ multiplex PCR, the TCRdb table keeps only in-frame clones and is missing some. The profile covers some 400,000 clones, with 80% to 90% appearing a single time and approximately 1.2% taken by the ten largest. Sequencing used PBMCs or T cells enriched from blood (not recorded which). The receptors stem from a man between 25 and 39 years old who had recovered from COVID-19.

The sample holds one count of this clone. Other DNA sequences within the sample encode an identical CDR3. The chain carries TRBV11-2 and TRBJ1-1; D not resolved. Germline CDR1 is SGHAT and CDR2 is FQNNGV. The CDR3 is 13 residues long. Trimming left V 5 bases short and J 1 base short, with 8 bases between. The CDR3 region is CASSLGGNTEAFF. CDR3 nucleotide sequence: TGTGCCAGCAGCCTCGGAGGGAACACTGAAGCTTTCTTT.

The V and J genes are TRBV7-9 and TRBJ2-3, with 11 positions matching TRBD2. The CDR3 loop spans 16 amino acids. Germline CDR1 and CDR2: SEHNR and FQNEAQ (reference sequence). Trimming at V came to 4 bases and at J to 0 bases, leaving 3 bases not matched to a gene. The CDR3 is CASSSGLAESTDTQYF. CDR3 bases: TGTGCCAGCAGCTCGGGACTAGCGGAAAGCACAGATACGCAGTATTTT.

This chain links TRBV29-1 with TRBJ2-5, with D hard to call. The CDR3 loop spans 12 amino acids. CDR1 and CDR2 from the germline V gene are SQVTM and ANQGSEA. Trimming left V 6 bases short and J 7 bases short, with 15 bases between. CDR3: CSVRDTLGTQYF. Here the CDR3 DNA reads TGCAGCGTCCGAGACACCCTGGGGACCCAGTACTTC.

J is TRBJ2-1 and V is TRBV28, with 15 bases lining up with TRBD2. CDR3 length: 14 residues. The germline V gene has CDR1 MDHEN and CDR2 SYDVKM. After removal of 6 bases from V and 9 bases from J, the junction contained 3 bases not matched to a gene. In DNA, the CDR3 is TGTGCCAGCAGGGGGACTAGCGGGAGGAGTGAGCAGTTCTTC. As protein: CASRGTSGRSEQFF.

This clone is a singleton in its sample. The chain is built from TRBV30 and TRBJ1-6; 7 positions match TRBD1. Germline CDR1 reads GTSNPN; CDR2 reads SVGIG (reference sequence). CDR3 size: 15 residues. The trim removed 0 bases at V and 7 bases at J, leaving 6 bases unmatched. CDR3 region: CAWSVRQGVNSPLHF. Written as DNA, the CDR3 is TGTGCCTGGAGTGTACGACAGGGAGTCAATTCACCCCTCCACTTT.

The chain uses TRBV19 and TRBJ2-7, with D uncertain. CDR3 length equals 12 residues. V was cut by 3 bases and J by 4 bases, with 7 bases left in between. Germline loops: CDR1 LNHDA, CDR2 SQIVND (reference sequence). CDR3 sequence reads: CASSMNQYEQYF. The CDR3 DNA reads TGTGCCAGTAGTATGAATCAGTACGAGCAGTACTTC.

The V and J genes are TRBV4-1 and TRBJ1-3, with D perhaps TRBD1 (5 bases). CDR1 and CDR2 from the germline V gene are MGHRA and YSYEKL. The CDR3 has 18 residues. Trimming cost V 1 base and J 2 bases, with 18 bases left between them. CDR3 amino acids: CASSQGTSGLPTGNTIYF. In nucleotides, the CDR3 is TGCGCCAGCAGCCAAGGGACATCAGGGTTGCCGACTGGAAACACCATATATTTT.

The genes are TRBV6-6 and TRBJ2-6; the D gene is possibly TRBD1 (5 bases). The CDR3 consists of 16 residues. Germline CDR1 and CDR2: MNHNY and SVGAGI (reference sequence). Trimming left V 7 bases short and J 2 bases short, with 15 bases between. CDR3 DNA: TGTGCCAGCACCAAAGGGGCGTCAGCTGGGGCCAACGTCCTGACTTTC. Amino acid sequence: CASTKGASAGANVLTF.

The CDR3 nucleotides are TGTGCCAGCACCCGGGGGGGTGGCAATCAGCCCCAGCATTTT. It codes for CASTRGGGNQPQHF. The V call is TRBV6-5, the J call TRBJ1-5; D is possibly TRBD1 (5 bases). The germline V gene encodes CDR1 MNHEY and CDR2 SVGAGI. The CDR3 has 14 residues. V was pared by 7 bases and J by 2 bases, with 12 bases between.

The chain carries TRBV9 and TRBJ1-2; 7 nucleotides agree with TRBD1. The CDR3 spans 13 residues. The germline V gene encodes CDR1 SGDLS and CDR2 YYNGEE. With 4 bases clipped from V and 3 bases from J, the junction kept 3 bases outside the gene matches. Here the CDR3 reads CASSTGTDYGYTF. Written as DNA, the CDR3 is TGTGCCAGCAGCACCGGGACAGACTATGGCTACACCTTC.

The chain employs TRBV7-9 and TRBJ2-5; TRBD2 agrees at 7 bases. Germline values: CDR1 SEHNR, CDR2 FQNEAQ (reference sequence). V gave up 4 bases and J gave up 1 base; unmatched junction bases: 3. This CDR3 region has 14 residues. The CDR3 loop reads CASSSPGGQETQYF. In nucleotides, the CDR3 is TGTGCCAGCAGCTCCCCGGGGGGCCAAGAGACCCAGTACTTC. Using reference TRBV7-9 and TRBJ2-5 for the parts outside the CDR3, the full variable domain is DTGVSQNPRHKITKRGQNVTFRCDPISEHNRLYWYRQTLGQGPEFLTYFQNEAQLEKSRLLSDRFSAERPKGSFSTLEIQRTEQGDSAMYLCASSSPGGQETQYFGPGTRLLVL.

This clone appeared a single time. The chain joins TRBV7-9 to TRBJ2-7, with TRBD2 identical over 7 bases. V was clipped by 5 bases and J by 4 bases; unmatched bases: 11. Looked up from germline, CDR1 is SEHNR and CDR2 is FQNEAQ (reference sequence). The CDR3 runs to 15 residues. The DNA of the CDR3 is TGTGCCAGCAGCCAATCAGGCGGGAGAACTTACGAGCAGTACTTC. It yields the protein CASSQSGGRTYEQYF.

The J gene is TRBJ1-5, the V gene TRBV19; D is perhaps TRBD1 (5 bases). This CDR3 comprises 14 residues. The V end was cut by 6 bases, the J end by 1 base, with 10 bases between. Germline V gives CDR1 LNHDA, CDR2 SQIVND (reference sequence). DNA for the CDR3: TGTGCCAGTAGATCCAGGGAAAGCAATCAGCCCCAGCATTTT. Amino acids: CASRSRESNQPQHF.

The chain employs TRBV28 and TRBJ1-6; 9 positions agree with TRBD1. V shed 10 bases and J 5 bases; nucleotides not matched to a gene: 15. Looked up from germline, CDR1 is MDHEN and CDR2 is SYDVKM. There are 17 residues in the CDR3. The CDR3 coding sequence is TGTGCCACAGAGACAGGGGGAGCACTATCGGATAATTCACCCCTCCACTTT. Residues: CATETGGALSDNSPLHF.

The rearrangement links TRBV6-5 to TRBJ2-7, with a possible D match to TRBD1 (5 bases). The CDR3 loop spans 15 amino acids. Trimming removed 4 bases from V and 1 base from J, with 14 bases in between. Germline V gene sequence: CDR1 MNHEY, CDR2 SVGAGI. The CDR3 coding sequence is TGTGCCAGCAGTTCTACCAGGGTCCCGTCCTACGAGCAGTACTTC. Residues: CASSSTRVPSYEQYF.

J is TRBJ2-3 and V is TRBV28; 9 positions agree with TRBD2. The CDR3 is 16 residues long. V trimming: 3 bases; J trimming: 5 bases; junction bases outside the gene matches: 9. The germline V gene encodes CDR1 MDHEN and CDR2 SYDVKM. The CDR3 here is CASSFQAGGPIDTQYF. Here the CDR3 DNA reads TGTGCCAGCAGTTTCCAGGCGGGAGGGCCGATAGATACGCAGTATTTT.

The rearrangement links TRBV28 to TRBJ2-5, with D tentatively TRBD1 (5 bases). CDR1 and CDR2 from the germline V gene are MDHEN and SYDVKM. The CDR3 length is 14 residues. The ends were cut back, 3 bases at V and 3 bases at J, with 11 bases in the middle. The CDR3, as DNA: TGTGCCAGCAGTTTCCCAGGGAAGAAAGAGACCCAGTACTTC. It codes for CASSFPGKKETQYF.

In DNA form, the CDR3 reads TGTGCCAGCAGCTTAGACAGGCTTAGCAATCAGCCCCAGCATTTT. Translated: CASSLDRLSNQPQHF. The V and J genes are TRBV7-2 and TRBJ1-5, with a weak D call TRBD1 (5 bases). Trimming took off 1 base at V and 0 bases at J, with 7 bases between the two ends. This CDR3 is built from 15 residues. CDR1 is SGHTA, CDR2 FQGNSA, per germline.

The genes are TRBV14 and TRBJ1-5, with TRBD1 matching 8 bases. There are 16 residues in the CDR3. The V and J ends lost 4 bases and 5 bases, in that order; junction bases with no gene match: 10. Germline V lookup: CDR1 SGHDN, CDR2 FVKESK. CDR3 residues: CASSPGGGQGYQPQHF. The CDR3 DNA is TGTGCCAGCAGCCCCGGAGGAGGACAGGGTTATCAGCCCCAGCATTTT.

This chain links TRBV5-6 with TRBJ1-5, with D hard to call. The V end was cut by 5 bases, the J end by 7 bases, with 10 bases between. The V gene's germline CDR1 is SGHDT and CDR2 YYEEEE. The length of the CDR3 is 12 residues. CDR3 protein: CASSFSRQPQHF. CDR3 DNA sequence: TGTGCCAGCAGTTTCTCGCGGCAGCCCCAGCATTTT. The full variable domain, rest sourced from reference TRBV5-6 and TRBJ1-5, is DAGVTQSPTHLIKTRGQQVTLRCSPKSGHDTVSWYQQALGQGPQFIFQYYEEEERQRGNFPDRFSGHQFPNYSSELNVNALLLGDSALYLCASSFSRQPQHFGDGTRLSIL.

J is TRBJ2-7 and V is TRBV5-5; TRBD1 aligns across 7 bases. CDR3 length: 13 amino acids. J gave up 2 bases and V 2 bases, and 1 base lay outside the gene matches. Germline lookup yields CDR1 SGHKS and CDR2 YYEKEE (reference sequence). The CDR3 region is CASSFGQAYEQYF. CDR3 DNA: TGTGCCAGCAGCTTTGGACAGGCCTACGAGCAGTACTTC.

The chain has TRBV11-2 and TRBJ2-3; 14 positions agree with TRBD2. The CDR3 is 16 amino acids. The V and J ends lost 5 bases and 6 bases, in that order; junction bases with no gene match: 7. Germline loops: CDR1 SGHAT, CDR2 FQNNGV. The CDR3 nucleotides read TGTGCCAGCAGCCCGGGACTAGCGGGAGTATATGATACGCAGTATTTT. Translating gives CASSPGLAGVYDTQYF.

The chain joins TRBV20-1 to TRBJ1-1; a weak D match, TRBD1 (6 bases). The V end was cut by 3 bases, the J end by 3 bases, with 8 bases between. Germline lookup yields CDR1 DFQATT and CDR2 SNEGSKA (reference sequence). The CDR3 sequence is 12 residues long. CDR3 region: CSASSGDTEAFF. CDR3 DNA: TGCAGTGCTAGTTCAGGGGACACTGAAGCTTTCTTT.

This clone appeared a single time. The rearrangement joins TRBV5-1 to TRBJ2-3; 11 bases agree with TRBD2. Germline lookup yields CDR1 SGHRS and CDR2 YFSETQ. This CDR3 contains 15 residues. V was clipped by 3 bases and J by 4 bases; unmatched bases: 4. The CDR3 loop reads CASSSLAGESDTQYF. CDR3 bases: TGCGCCAGCAGCTCACTAGCGGGAGAATCAGATACGCAGTATTTT.

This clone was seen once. The CDR3 nucleotides are TGTGCCAGCAGGGGACTAGCGGGAGTAAATGAGCAGTTCTTC. The encoded protein is CASRGLAGVNEQFF. The chain has TRBV6-5 and TRBJ2-1; 14 nucleotides align to TRBD2. Germline V gene lookup returns CDR1 MNHEY and CDR2 SVGAGI. The CDR3 covers 14 residues. With V trimmed by 6 bases and J by 7 bases, 2 bases remained unmatched.

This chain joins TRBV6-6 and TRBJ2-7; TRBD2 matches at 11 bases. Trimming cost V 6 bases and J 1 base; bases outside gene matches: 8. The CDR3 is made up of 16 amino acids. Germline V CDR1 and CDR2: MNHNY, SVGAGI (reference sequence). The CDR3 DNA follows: TGTGCCAGCAGGTGGGCTAGCGGGGGGCAGTCCTACGAGCAGTACTTC. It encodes CASRWASGGQSYEQYF.

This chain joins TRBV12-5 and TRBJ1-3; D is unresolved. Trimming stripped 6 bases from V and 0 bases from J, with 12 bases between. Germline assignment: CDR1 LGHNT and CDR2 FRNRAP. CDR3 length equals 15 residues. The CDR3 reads CASGPTTVSGNTIYF. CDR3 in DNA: TGTGCTAGTGGGCCCACGACTGTCTCTGGAAACACCATATATTTT. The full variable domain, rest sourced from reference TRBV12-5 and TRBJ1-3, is DARVTQTPRHKVTEMGQEVTMRCQPILGHNTVFWYRQTMMQGLELLAYFRNRAPLDDSGMPKDRFSAEMPDATLATLKIQPSEPRDSAVYFCASGPTTVSGNTIYFGEGSWLTVV.

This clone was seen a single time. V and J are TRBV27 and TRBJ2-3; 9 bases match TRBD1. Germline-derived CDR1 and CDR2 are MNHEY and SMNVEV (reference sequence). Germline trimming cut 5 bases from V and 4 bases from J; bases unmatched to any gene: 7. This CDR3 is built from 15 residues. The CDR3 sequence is CASSMGQGEADTQYF. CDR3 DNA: TGTGCCAGCAGTATGGGACAGGGAGAGGCAGATACGCAGTATTTT.